This T cell receptor (beta chain) was identified during a study of T cells in localized non-small cell lung cancer. Broader study findings: Maximal T cell clonality occurred in uninvolved adjacent lung, with tumor ranking below it. A raised T cell density in blood coincided with lengthier overall survival. Researchers found a median about 53 of the top 100 tumor clones in adjacent lung. Sequencing covered just one tumor region, so heterogeneity cannot be ruled out.

CDR1 and CDR2 from the germline V gene are MNHEY and SMNVEV (reference sequence). The V end was cut by 6 bases, the J end by 4 bases, with 13 bases between. This CDR3 spans 14 amino acids. For this clone: Its target is not known.

The assay was immunoSEQ multiplex PCR, and TCRdb's table has in-frame clones only and misses some. The sample shows about 33,000 clones, more than 75% of them seen only once. The chain links TRBV27 to TRBJ1-5, with D possibly being TRBD1 (5 bases). This sequence originates from a male donor older than 55 with stage III lung adenocarcinoma. The input for sequencing was peripheral blood, taken before any cancer treatment. In DNA, the CDR3 is TGTGCCAGCAGCGTCGGGGGGATGAATCAGCCCCAGCATTTT. Its translation is CASSVGGMNQPQHF.